The 10 T cell receptor beta chains below all came from one sample that was sequenced in a study of OX40 agonist ivuxolimab in advanced cancers. The repertoire was sequenced with immunoSEQ multiplex PCR; TCRdb's copy has only in-frame clones and lacks some. Of about 76,000 clones listed, 70% to 90% are singletons. The source material was CD4+ or CD8+ T cells sorted from blood, sampled in a trial of the OX40 agonist ivuxolimab. Source of these receptors: an adult with an advanced solid tumor such as melanoma, head and neck, liver or kidney cancer.

The chain links TRBV7-2 to TRBJ2-7; tentative D call: TRBD2 (6 bases). The CDR3 runs 13 residues. Between the trimmed V and J ends, which lost 8 bases and 2 bases, there was a span of 13 bases. Per the germline V gene, CDR1 is SGHTA and CDR2 is FQGNSA. CDR3 DNA: TGTGCCAGCCGGGAGTCCTCGACCTACGAGCAGTACTTC. Translation: CASRESSTYEQYF.

This chain connects TRBV7-2 to TRBJ2-6; D tentatively reads TRBD1 or TRBD2 (5 bases each). This CDR3 has 18 amino acids. V lost 3 bases, J lost 2 bases, and 17 bases lay in between. Germline loops: CDR1 SGHTA, CDR2 FQGNSA. The CDR3 reads CASSFSLGAQAGANVLTF. CDR3 DNA sequence: TGTGCCAGCAGCTTTTCGCTCGGGGCGCAGGCTGGGGCCAACGTCCTGACTTTC.

V gene TRBV5-6 combines with J gene TRBJ1-6; 7 nucleotides align to TRBD1. The junction had 20 bases not matched to a gene; V was cut back by 4 bases and J by 13 bases. Looked up from germline, CDR1 is SGHDT and CDR2 is YYEEEE. The CDR3 consists of 17 residues. Here the CDR3 DNA reads TGTGCCAGCAGCCTCGAAGGGGCGACAGGGTTGAACCCCCCCCTCCACTTT. Encoded protein: CASSLEGATGLNPPLHF. Drawing the rest from reference TRBV5-6 and TRBJ1-6, the complete variable domain is DAGVTQSPTHLIKTRGQQVTLRCSPKSGHDTVSWYQQALGQGPQFIFQYYEEEERQRGNFPDRFSGHQFPNYSSELNVNALLLGDSALYLCASSLEGATGLNPPLHFGNGTRLTVT.

V usage is TRBV19 and J usage is TRBJ2-2, with TRBD2 matching over 9 bases. The ends lost 6 bases at V and 3 bases at J; junction bases unmatched: 5. There are 15 residues in the CDR3. Germline CDR1 LNHDA, CDR2 SQIVND (reference sequence). As DNA, the CDR3 is TGTGCCAGTAGAAATAGCGGGAGCTACACCGGGGAGCTGTTTTTT. Its translation: CASRNSGSYTGELFF.

The chain recombines TRBV7-2 with TRBJ1-1; D remains unclear. Germline-derived CDR1 and CDR2 are SGHTA and FQGNSA. This CDR3 is built from 12 residues. Trimming stripped 7 bases from V and 0 bases from J, with 6 bases between. CDR3: CASNTMNTEAFF. Written as DNA, the CDR3 is TGTGCCAGCAACACGATGAACACTGAAGCTTTCTTT.

To note about this clone: Other nucleotide sequences in the sample specify the same CDR3. This rearrangement joins TRBV5-4 to TRBJ2-3, with D perhaps TRBD1 or TRBD2 (6 bases each). This CDR3 has 15 residues. Germline assignment: CDR1 SGHNT and CDR2 YYREEE (reference sequence). Trimming stripped 0 bases from V and 3 bases from J, with 11 bases between. CDR3: CASSLAGGRTDTQYF. The CDR3 DNA reads as TGTGCCAGCAGCTTGGCCGGGGGCCGGACAGATACGCAGTATTTT.

The genes are TRBV4-2 and TRBJ1-4, with TRBD1 identical over 8 bases. Germline lookup yields CDR1 LGHNA and CDR2 YNFKEQ. The CDR3 loop spans 14 amino acids. Trimming cost V 5 bases and J 6 bases; bases outside gene matches: 5. The CDR3 bases are TGTGCCAGCAGCTTAACAGGGGGTGATGAAAAACTGTTTTTT. The encoded protein is CASSLTGGDEKLFF.

V usage is TRBV2 and J usage is TRBJ2-1, with D unresolved. The CDR3 is 11 residues long. V dropped 4 bases and J dropped 8 bases, with 6 bases sitting between them. Germline V gives CDR1 SNHLY, CDR2 FYNNEI. CDR3 bases: TGTGCCAGCAGTGTCAACTATGAGCAGTTCTTC. Translated: CASSVNYEQFF. Drawing the rest from reference TRBV2 and TRBJ2-1, the complete variable domain is EPEVTQTPSHQVTQMGQEVILRCVPISNHLYFYWYRQILGQKVEFLVSFYNNEISEKSEIFDDQFSVERPDGSNFTLKIRSTKLEDSAMYFCASSVNYEQFFGPGTRLTVL.

This clone was recorded a few times. The chain combines TRBV15 with TRBJ2-1; D uncertain. Germline V gene data show CDR1 as LNHNV and CDR2 as YYDKDF (reference sequence). Trimming left V 0 bases short and J 7 bases short, with 13 bases between. CDR3 length: 15 residues. The CDR3 reads CATSRDGGIKNEQFF. CDR3 in DNA: TGTGCCACCAGCAGAGATGGTGGGATTAAGAATGAGCAGTTCTTC.

The CDR3 reads CASNLDREENTEAFF. CDR3 nucleotide sequence: TGTGCCAGTAACCTCGACAGGGAAGAGAACACTGAAGCTTTCTTT. This chain uses TRBV19 with TRBJ1-1; 7 nucleotides match TRBD1. The germline V gene encodes CDR1 LNHDA and CDR2 SQIVND (reference sequence). The CDR3 length is 15 residues. J gave up 1 base and V 7 bases, and 9 bases lay outside the gene matches.